What follows describes a single TCR beta chain. The sample belongs to a study of cytomegalovirus exposure and HLA in healthy donors. Here immunoSEQ multiplex PCR was the method, and the copy in TCRdb shows in-frame clones only, minus some. The sample yields over 85,000 clones, just under 95% seen once. This CDR3 comprises 16 residues. J gave up 0 bases and V 4 bases, and 9 bases lay outside the gene matches. Per germline, CDR1 MGHDK and CDR2 SYGVNS. The receptor was isolated from a woman aged 18-29 years in good health and CMV-seronegative. What was sequenced was PBMCs. The chain couples TRBV25-1 to TRBJ2-7, with 7 bases fitting TRBD1. The CDR3: CASSATTGAGSYEQYF. In DNA, the CDR3 is TGTGCCAGCAGTGCCACAACAGGGGCAGGCTCCTACGAGCAGTACTTC.